A single sample gave rise to the 27 T cell receptor beta chains below, sequenced in a study of chemoradiotherapy in HPV16-positive cancers. TCRdb's table, derived via immunoSEQ multiplex PCR, lists solely in-frame clones and lacks some. The sample includes some 19,000 clones, over 75% of them seen just once. The sequenced sample was blood, obtained from a patient who underwent chemoradiotherapy. All receptors come from a human donor with HPV-associated anogenital cancer.

This chain connects TRBV7-3 to TRBJ2-1, with TRBD2 matching over 9 bases. J was trimmed by 6 bases and V by 2 bases; bases with no gene match: 5. Germline V gene data show CDR1 as SGHTA and CDR2 as FQGTGA. The CDR3 sequence is 15 residues long. In nucleotides, the CDR3 is TGTGCCAGCAGCTTAGAAGCGGGGGGTTTCAATGAGCAGTTCTTC. It codes for CASSLEAGGFNEQFF.

The rearrangement joins TRBV27 to TRBJ1-1; TRBD1 might be the D (6 bases). The CDR3 totals 17 residues. Germline-derived CDR1 and CDR2 are MNHEY and SMNVEV (reference sequence). Trimming removed 5 bases from V and 4 bases from J, with 23 bases in between. CDR3 sequence (DNA): TGTGCCAGCAGTCAACCCGATTCGGGGGGGGCGCTCACTGAAGCTTTCTTT. It specifies CASSQPDSGGALTEAFF.

The rearrangement links TRBV7-6 to TRBJ1-1; perhaps TRBD1 as D (5 bases). The CDR3 spans 14 residues. Per the germline V gene, CDR1 is SGHVS and CDR2 is FNYEAQ. Trimming stripped 1 base from V and 7 bases from J, with 13 bases between. The CDR3: CASSLGLWGGEAFF. The CDR3 bases are TGTGCCAGCAGCTTAGGTCTCTGGGGCGGTGAAGCTTTCTTT.

This chain uses TRBV5-6 with TRBJ1-4; perhaps TRBD1 as D (5 bases). There are 17 residues in the CDR3. Germline V gene sequence: CDR1 SGHDT, CDR2 YYEEEE. With 1 base removed from V and 3 bases from J, the gap between germline ends came to 16 bases. The CDR3, as DNA: TGTGCCAGCAGCTTGTATTTTTCGACAGAACCTAATGAAAAACTGTTTTTT. This encodes CASSLYFSTEPNEKLFF.

The chain has TRBV4-1 and TRBJ1-6, with D uncertain. V lost 0 bases and J 6 bases, leaving 9 bases between the germline ends. The germline V gene has CDR1 MGHRA and CDR2 YSYEKL. The CDR3 covers 15 residues. CDR3 loop: CASSQDGGSNSPLHF. The CDR3 DNA is TGCGCCAGCAGCCAAGACGGAGGGTCTAATTCACCCCTCCACTTT.

The J gene is TRBJ1-1, the V gene TRBV11-3; TRBD1 matches at 9 bases. The CDR3 covers 12 residues. V was pared by 1 base and J by 10 bases, with 1 base of the junction left unmatched. Germline assignment: CDR1 SGHNT and CDR2 YENEEA. CDR3 coding DNA: TGTGCCAGCAGCTTAGCGACAGGGGGAGCTTTCTTT. Its protein is CASSLATGGAFF. The whole variable domain, filled in from reference TRBV11-3 and TRBJ1-1, reads EAGVVQSPRYKIIEKKQPVAFWCNPISGHNTLYWYLQNLGQGPELLIRYENEEAVDDSQLPKDRFSAERLKGVDSTLKIQPAELGDSAVYLCASSLATGGAFFGQGTRLTVV.

V and J are TRBV5-1 and TRBJ2-1; TRBD2 aligns across 12 bases. Trimming removed 2 bases from V and 5 bases from J; junction bases left unmatched: 5. The CDR3 totals 16 residues. Germline lookup yields CDR1 SGHRS and CDR2 YFSETQ. The CDR3 sequence: CASSFSLAGGNNEQFF. The CDR3 DNA is TGCGCCAGCAGCTTTTCACTAGCGGGGGGTAACAATGAGCAGTTCTTC.

This clone is a singleton in its sample. The chain combines TRBV28 with TRBJ1-4; D is possibly TRBD1 (6 bases). Germline loops: CDR1 MDHEN, CDR2 SYDVKM. Trimming shortened V by 6 bases and J by 7 bases, and 9 bases separated the two germline ends. The CDR3 is 12 residues long. The DNA for the CDR3 is TGTGCCAGCAGGGGGGCGGGTGAAAAACTGTTTTTT. This sequence encodes CASRGAGEKLFF.

The J gene is TRBJ1-3, the V gene TRBV5-4, with 10 bases matching TRBD1. This CDR3 has 15 residues. Germline V gene sequence: CDR1 SGHNT, CDR2 YYREEE (reference sequence). J gave up 5 bases and V 4 bases, and 6 bases lay outside the gene matches. The CDR3 DNA reads TGTGCCAGCAGCCCCGACAGGGGGCTTCGAAACACCATATATTTT. Translating gives CASSPDRGLRNTIYF.

This chain connects TRBV6-1 to TRBJ1-2; D not resolved. Germline V CDR1 and CDR2: MNHNS, SASEGT. The CDR3 contains 13 residues. V was shortened by 8 bases and J by 2 bases, with 12 bases between the two germline ends. The CDR3, as DNA: TGTGCCAGCCATCCTTTAGGAAACTATGGCTACACCTTC. Protein: CASHPLGNYGYTF.

The J gene is TRBJ2-5, the V gene TRBV18; D is uncertain. Germline V CDR1 and CDR2: KGHSH, LQKENI. The CDR3 length is 12 residues. The ends were cut back, 1 base at V and 5 bases at J, with 5 bases in the middle. The CDR3 sequence: CASSPLGETQYF. CDR3 nucleotides: TGTGCCAGCTCACCACTAGGCGAGACCCAGTACTTC.

The chain carries TRBV4-1 and TRBJ2-1, with D perhaps TRBD2 (5 bases). Germline V gene data show CDR1 as MGHRA and CDR2 as YSYEKL. The V end was cut by 1 base, the J end by 0 bases, with 10 bases between. The CDR3 runs to 16 residues. In nucleotides, the CDR3 is TGCGCCAGCAGCCAAGTTCCGGGGAGCTCCTACAATGAGCAGTTCTTC. Translated: CASSQVPGSSYNEQFF.

The V gene is TRBV19, the J gene TRBJ2-2; D unresolved. The CDR3 length is 15 residues. The germline V and J ends were trimmed by 9 bases and 5 bases, with 19 bases remaining between them. Germline values: CDR1 LNHDA, CDR2 SQIVND (reference sequence). This CDR3 reads CASAIDHRRTGELFF. DNA of the CDR3: TGTGCCAGCGCAATAGACCATCGTCGGACCGGGGAGCTGTTTTTT.

This clone was seen more than once but under ten times. The chain combines TRBV19 with TRBJ2-3; TRBD1 agrees at 7 bases. CDR1 and CDR2 from the germline V gene are LNHDA and SQIVND (reference sequence). V shed 7 bases and J 5 bases; nucleotides not matched to a gene: 15. There are 16 residues in the CDR3. The CDR3 loop reads CASISRTGFERDTQYF. The CDR3 DNA is TGTGCCAGTATCTCGAGGACAGGATTTGAAAGAGATACGCAGTATTTT.

This clone was recorded only once. The rearrangement links TRBV10-3 to TRBJ1-1; 7 bases agree with TRBD1. The CDR3 spans 14 residues. V lost 6 bases and J lost 0; bases outside the gene matches: 4. Germline V gene data show CDR1 as ENHRY and CDR2 as SYGVKD. CDR3 loop: CAIRETGLNTEAFF. CDR3 sequence (DNA): TGTGCCATCAGGGAGACAGGGCTGAACACTGAAGCTTTCTTT.

The chain recombines TRBV5-3 with TRBJ2-2, with 12 bases identical to TRBD2. TRBV5-3 is flagged as an ORF with uncertain function. CDR3 length equals 20 residues. V dropped 1 base and J dropped 0; count of bases not matched to a gene: 10. CDR3 region: CARSLRGLAGLFANTGELFF. The CDR3 coding sequence is TGTGCCAGAAGCTTGCGTGGACTAGCGGGGCTGTTCGCGAACACCGGGGAGCTGTTTTTT.

This clone was found once. As DNA, the CDR3 is TGTGCCAGCAGTTTACCACGAGGGGGCGAGCAGTACTTC. As protein: CASSLPRGGEQYF. The rearrangement uses TRBV7-2 and TRBJ2-7; D might be TRBD1 (6 bases). Germline values: CDR1 SGHTA, CDR2 FQGNSA. The length of the CDR3 is 13 residues. V lost 6 bases, J lost 6 bases, and 15 bases lay in between.

The CDR3 spells CASSSTDSYTGELFF. CDR3 coding DNA: TGTGCCAGCAGCTCAACCGACTCTTACACCGGGGAGCTGTTTTTT. The chain carries TRBV5-4 and TRBJ2-2; D is unresolved. Germline V gene sequence: CDR1 SGHNT, CDR2 YYREEE (reference sequence). The CDR3 is 15 amino acids. V was shortened by 3 bases and J by 3 bases, with 12 bases between the two germline ends.

The rearrangement joins TRBV7-2 to TRBJ1-2; D is undetermined. Germline V lookup: CDR1 SGHTA, CDR2 FQGNSA. This CDR3 spans 15 amino acids. Deletions cut 1 base from V and 4 bases from J, with 13 bases between. CDR3 sequence reads: CASSLGGTGSYGYTF. The CDR3 DNA reads as TGTGCCAGCAGCTTAGGGGGTACCGGGAGCTATGGCTACACCTTC.

The chain carries TRBV19 and TRBJ2-3; D is uncertain. V gave up 9 bases and J gave up 2 bases, with 12 bases separating them. Germline lookup yields CDR1 LNHDA and CDR2 SQIVND (reference sequence). The CDR3 spans 13 residues. The chain's CDR3 is CASRRQTTDTQYF. DNA of the CDR3: TGTGCCAGCCGCAGGCAGACCACAGATACGCAGTATTTT.

CDR3 DNA sequence: TGTGCCAGTAGTATAACCTGGGGTGAGCAGTTCTTC. Translating it yields CASSITWGEQFF. This chain uses TRBV19 with TRBJ2-1, with D unresolved. From germline, CDR1 is LNHDA and CDR2 SQIVND (reference sequence). V was pared by 2 bases and J by 9 bases, with 8 bases between. This CDR3 is built from 12 residues. Looking up the rest from reference TRBV19 and TRBJ2-1 gives the full variable domain: DGGITQSPKYLFRKEGQNVTLSCEQNLNHDAMYWYRQDPGQGLRLIYYSQIVNDFQKGDIAEGYSVSREKKESFPLTVTSAQKNPTAFYLCASSITWGEQFFGPGTRLTVL.

This clone appeared a single time. The rearrangement uses TRBV7-6 and TRBJ1-1; D is unclear. Germline CDR1 reads SGHVS; CDR2 reads FNYEAQ. CDR3 length equals 15 residues. Trimming stripped 1 base from V and 1 base from J, with 10 bases between. The CDR3 sequence is CASSLGSNGNTEAFF. As DNA, the CDR3 is TGTGCCAGCAGCTTAGGTTCGAACGGGAACACTGAAGCTTTCTTT.

The chain links TRBV6-5 to TRBJ2-3; 9 bases fit TRBD2. J was trimmed by 10 bases and V by 6 bases; bases with no gene match: 2. Germline V gene sequence: CDR1 MNHEY, CDR2 SVGAGI. This CDR3 is built from 11 residues. Here the CDR3 DNA reads TGTGCCAGCAGGATAGCGGGAGCGCAGTATTTT. This translates into CASRIAGAQYF.

The gene calls are TRBV5-1 and TRBJ2-1; maybe TRBD2 (6 bases). There are 15 residues in the CDR3. Germline CDR1 SGHRS, CDR2 YFSETQ. V was trimmed by 6 bases and J by 0 bases, leaving 13 bases between them. CDR3 nucleotide sequence: TGCGCCAGCAAGGCGGGAAGTAACTCCTACAATGAGCAGTTCTTC. It translates to CASKAGSNSYNEQFF.

The table lists this clone with a count of one. V gene TRBV7-2 combines with J gene TRBJ2-1; D is perhaps TRBD2 (6 bases). Trimming cost V 1 base and J 10 bases, with 17 bases left between them. Germline V lookup: CDR1 SGHTA, CDR2 FQGNSA. The CDR3 sequence is 15 residues long. The CDR3 DNA reads as TGTGCCAGCAGCTTAGGTGGGGGGTCCGCGAGCGAGCAGTTCTTC. This codes for CASSLGGGSASEQFF.

This clone showed up just once. The chain uses TRBV29-1 and TRBJ2-5; D may match TRBD1 or TRBD2 (6 bases each). The CDR3 runs to 16 residues. The V end was cut by 6 bases, the J end by 5 bases, with 25 bases between. Germline CDR1 is SQVTM and CDR2 is ANQGSEA. CDR3 protein: CSVGRQFPGAMETQYF. DNA for the CDR3: TGCAGCGTCGGGCGGCAATTCCCGGGGGCAATGGAGACCCAGTACTTC.

This sequence joins TRBV6-5 and TRBJ2-7; the match to TRBD1 covers 10 bases. The CDR3 runs to 14 residues. J was trimmed by 9 bases and V by 6 bases; bases with no gene match: 11. The germline gives CDR1 MNHEY, CDR2 SVGAGI. CDR3 nucleotides: TGTGCCAGCAGGAAGACAGGGGGCCTCTTTGGGCAGTACTTC. The encoded protein is CASRKTGGLFGQYF.